The 23 T cell receptor beta chains below all came from one sample that was sequenced in a study of OX40 agonist ivuxolimab in advanced cancers. TCRdb keeps only in-frame clones here, not all; method: immunoSEQ multiplex PCR. The repertoire includes around 26,000 clones, around 83% of them detected once, and 30% to 40% sits in the top ten. Sequenced material: CD4+ or CD8+ T cells sorted from blood, taken in a trial of the OX40 agonist ivuxolimab. The receptors were gathered from an adult with an advanced solid tumor such as melanoma, head and neck, liver or kidney cancer.

This chain connects TRBV13 to TRBJ2-7, with 8 bases matching TRBD2. Germline trimming cut 5 bases from V and 6 bases from J; bases unmatched to any gene: 9. CDR1 and CDR2 (germline): PRHDT, FYEKMQ (reference sequence). The CDR3 loop spans 14 amino acids. CDR3 amino acids: CASSPAAGTSEQYF. CDR3 in DNA: TGTGCCAGCAGCCCTGCGGCAGGGACTAGCGAGCAGTACTTC. The complete variable domain, with remaining parts taken from reference TRBV13 and TRBJ2-7, reads AAGVIQSPRHLIKEKRETATLKCYPIPRHDTVYWYQQGPGQDPQFLISFYEKMQSDKGSIPDRFSAQQFSDYHSELNMSSLELGDSALYFCASSPAAGTSEQYFGPGTRLTVT.

The CDR3 protein is CASSVGSGPYEQYF. The CDR3 nucleotides read TGTGCCAGCAGCGTAGGGTCAGGCCCCTACGAGCAGTACTTC. V gene TRBV9 combines with J gene TRBJ2-7; unclear D gene. Germline-derived CDR1 and CDR2 are SGDLS and YYNGEE. With 0 bases removed from V and 2 bases from J, the gap between germline ends came to 9 bases. The CDR3 runs to 14 residues.

As concerns this clone: Other DNA sequences in the same sample also yield this CDR3. This CDR3 is CASSQDRVNYGYTF. CDR3 DNA sequence: TGCGCCAGCAGCCAAGACAGGGTTAACTATGGCTACACCTTC. The rearrangement joins TRBV4-3 to TRBJ1-2; D is possibly TRBD1 (5 bases). Germline V lookup: CDR1 LGHNA, CDR2 YSLEER. This CDR3 has 14 residues. With 0 bases removed from V and 1 base from J, the gap between germline ends came to 6 bases.

J is TRBJ2-7 and V is TRBV6-5, with TRBD1 matching 10 bases. The CDR3 covers 14 residues. V gave up 6 bases and J gave up 8 bases; unmatched junction bases: 10. The germline CDR1 and CDR2 sequences are MNHEY and SVGAGI. Here the CDR3 DNA reads TGTGCCAGCAGCTCTGGACAGGGGGTTAGTAAGCAGTACTTC. Its translation is CASSSGQGVSKQYF.

The chain uses TRBV19 and TRBJ2-1; no definite D call. This CDR3 is 13 amino acids long. The V gene lost 4 bases and the J gene lost 8 bases, with 12 bases spanning the gap. Germline lookup yields CDR1 LNHDA and CDR2 SQIVND (reference sequence). As DNA, the CDR3 is TGTGCCAGTAGTACACAAGACGAAGATGAGCAGTTCTTC. This sequence encodes CASSTQDEDEQFF.

The chain couples TRBV7-6 to TRBJ2-7, with D perhaps matching TRBD1 (6 bases). V was clipped by 5 bases and J by 5 bases, with 13 bases between them. Germline V gene data show CDR1 as SGHVS and CDR2 as FNYEAQ. The CDR3 has 13 residues. This chain's CDR3 is CASSPSRGDEQYF. The CDR3 bases are TGTGCCAGCAGCCCTTCCAGGGGAGACGAGCAGTACTTC.

In this sample, this clone turned up once. The V gene is TRBV4-1, the J gene TRBJ2-5, with D unclear. The CDR3 is 17 residues long. Per germline, CDR1 MGHRA and CDR2 YSYEKL. With 2 bases removed from V and 0 bases from J, the gap between germline ends came to 16 bases. The CDR3 sequence is CASSQRQGPINQETQYF. The CDR3 DNA reads TGCGCCAGCAGCCAAAGACAAGGACCGATTAACCAAGAGACCCAGTACTTC.

This clone was observed a handful of times. The V gene is TRBV11-2, the J gene TRBJ2-7; D is undetermined. Germline V gives CDR1 SGHAT, CDR2 FQNNGV. The CDR3 loop spans 14 amino acids. Trimming took 1 base from V and 3 from J, leaving 10 bases between them. CDR3 sequence: CASSLGGSYYEQYF. The CDR3 DNA is TGTGCCAGCAGCTTAGGGGGATCATACTACGAGCAGTACTTC.

The J gene is TRBJ2-7, the V gene TRBV7-2; TRBD1 might be the D (6 bases). V was clipped by 4 bases and J by 0 bases, with 19 bases between them. This CDR3 comprises 17 residues. Per the germline V gene, CDR1 is SGHTA and CDR2 is FQGNSA. CDR3 residues: CASSSEGTGDNSYEQYF. CDR3 nucleotide sequence: TGTGCCAGCAGCTCCGAAGGCACCGGGGACAACTCCTACGAGCAGTACTTC.

The genes are TRBV19 and TRBJ2-7, with 12 bases fitting TRBD2. The CDR3 is made up of 15 amino acids. V trimming: 5 bases; J trimming: 4 bases; junction bases outside the gene matches: 6. The germline CDR1 and CDR2 sequences are LNHDA and SQIVND (reference sequence). The CDR3 DNA reads as TGTGCCAGTAGTGTTCTAGCGGGAGGGCTTTACGAGCAGTACTTC. It yields the protein CASSVLAGGLYEQYF. The full variable domain, its missing parts supplied by reference TRBV19 and TRBJ2-7, is DGGITQSPKYLFRKEGQNVTLSCEQNLNHDAMYWYRQDPGQGLRLIYYSQIVNDFQKGDIAEGYSVSREKKESFPLTVTSAQKNPTAFYLCASSVLAGGLYEQYFGPGTRLTVT.

The chain is built from TRBV4-3 and TRBJ2-1; 8 bases line up with TRBD2. The junction had 13 bases not matched to a gene; V was cut back by 3 bases and J by 3 bases. Germline CDR1 reads LGHNA; CDR2 reads YSLEER. The CDR3 runs to 18 residues. CDR3 bases: TGCGCCAGCAGCCAGGATCAGCGGGGGACCTTACTCTACAATGAGCAGTTCTTC. It yields the protein CASSQDQRGTLLYNEQFF.

V is TRBV11-2 and J is TRBJ2-7; unclear D gene. The CDR3 has 16 amino acids. Germline-derived CDR1 and CDR2 are SGHAT and FQNNGV. V lost 0 bases, J lost 0 bases, and 12 bases lay in between. The CDR3 nucleotides are TGTGCCAGCAGCTTAGAGTCCCCTGGAAGCTCCTACGAGCAGTACTTC. It specifies CASSLESPGSSYEQYF.

The rearrangement links TRBV5-1 to TRBJ2-2; the D is unclear. The germline CDR1 and CDR2 sequences are SGHRS and YFSETQ. There are 12 residues in the CDR3. V gave up 1 base and J gave up 6 bases, with 4 bases separating them. DNA of the CDR3: TGCGCCAGCAGCTTGAATCCCGGGGAGCTGTTTTTT. Amino acid sequence: CASSLNPGELFF.

This chain joins TRBV6-5 and TRBJ2-7; TRBD1 matches at 8 bases. V lost 3 bases to trimming and J lost 6 bases; unmatched junction nucleotides: 7. Germline V gene lookup returns CDR1 MNHEY and CDR2 SVGAGI. The CDR3 contains 14 residues. The CDR3 DNA sequence: TGTGCCAGCAGTTATTCAAAAGACAGGGGCGAGCAGTACTTC. This sequence encodes CASSYSKDRGEQYF.

V is TRBV10-1 and J is TRBJ2-3; TRBD2 is a possible D gene (5 bases). Trimming removed 0 bases from V and 5 bases from J, with 15 bases in between. This CDR3 is 16 amino acids long. Germline CDR1 is WNHNN and CDR2 is SYGVQD (reference sequence). For the CDR3, the DNA is TGCGCCAGCAGTGAGTCTATCGTCGGGGTTGGAGATACGCAGTATTTT. Translated, it gives CASSESIVGVGDTQYF.

CDR3 sequence reads: CASSQVPYGQGTYEQYF. CDR3 in DNA: TGCGCCAGCAGCCAAGTACCTTACGGACAGGGGACCTACGAGCAGTACTTC. This chain links TRBV4-1 with TRBJ2-7; the match to TRBD1 covers 9 bases. The CDR3 consists of 17 residues. With 1 base clipped from V and 2 bases from J, the junction kept 9 bases outside the gene matches. The germline V gene encodes CDR1 MGHRA and CDR2 YSYEKL.

The chain links TRBV7-2 to TRBJ1-1; 7 nucleotides agree with TRBD1. V was pared by 1 base and J by 8 bases, with 4 bases of the junction left unmatched. CDR3 length equals 13 residues. The germline CDR1 and CDR2 sequences are SGHTA and FQGNSA. CDR3 sequence reads: CASSLERGQEAFF. DNA for the CDR3: TGTGCCAGCAGCTTAGAGAGGGGACAGGAAGCTTTCTTT.

V gene TRBV4-2 combines with J gene TRBJ1-2, with 10 bases matching TRBD1. CDR3 size: 14 residues. Germline lookup yields CDR1 LGHNA and CDR2 YNFKEQ. V shed 4 bases, J shed 7 bases, and the junction held 6 bases outside the gene matches. This chain's CDR3 is CASSLTTGGGGYTF. The CDR3 bases are TGTGCCAGCAGCCTCACGACAGGGGGCGGTGGCTACACCTTC.

The J gene is TRBJ2-7, the V gene TRBV5-4; maybe TRBD1 (8 bases). Trimming took off 2 bases at V and 4 bases at J, with 13 bases between the two ends. Germline CDR1 and CDR2: SGHNT and YYREEE (reference sequence). The CDR3 runs 14 residues. As DNA, the CDR3 is TGTGCCAGCAGCTTCGGACAGGGACTATACGAGCAGTACTTC. This gives the protein CASSFGQGLYEQYF.

V usage is TRBV13 and J usage is TRBJ2-1; D call uncertain. CDR1 PRHDT and CDR2 FYEKMQ come from the germline V gene (reference sequence). The CDR3 is 12 residues long. V was cut by 0 bases and J by 7 bases, with 4 bases left in between. The CDR3 sequence is CASSLGWNEQFF. The CDR3 coding sequence is TGTGCCAGCAGCTTAGGGTGGAATGAGCAGTTCTTC.

This rearrangement joins TRBV6-1 to TRBJ2-7; TRBD1 aligns across 9 bases. After removal of 4 bases from V and 5 bases from J, the junction contained 6 bases not matched to a gene. Germline CDR1 and CDR2: MNHNS and SASEGT. This CDR3 is built from 14 residues. As DNA, the CDR3 is TGTGCCAGCAGTGGCCCGGGACAGGGTGACGAGCAGTACTTC. This codes for CASSGPGQGDEQYF.

This clone was seen once. The J gene is TRBJ2-1, the V gene TRBV5-4, with D hard to call. V dropped 0 bases and J dropped 0 bases, with 16 bases sitting between them. The V gene's germline CDR1 is SGHNT and CDR2 YYREEE (reference sequence). The CDR3 is 18 amino acids. CDR3 in DNA: TGTGCCAGCAGCTTGGGACCTTTTTTGGAGCCCTCCTACAATGAGCAGTTCTTC. It is translated as CASSLGPFLEPSYNEQFF.

This clone was seen only a few times. In the same sample, other DNA sequences code for this CDR3. The CDR3: CASSPPGDYGYTF. The CDR3 bases are TGTGCCAGCTCACCACCGGGCGACTATGGCTACACCTTC. V and J are TRBV18 and TRBJ1-2; D is unresolved. The CDR3 loop spans 13 amino acids. CDR1 KGHSH and CDR2 LQKENI come from the germline V gene. Trimming cost V 0 bases and J 3 bases, with 5 bases left between them.